Reported below is one TCR beta chain. As yet, its antigen is unknown. In the PCR, 60 Vbeta and 13 Jbeta primers were used. TCRdb's copy holds only in-frame clones and misses some; the assay was immunoSEQ multiplex PCR. The repertoire shows 50,000 to 70,000 clones; the top ten hold about 4%. The sample belongs to a study of cytomegalovirus exposure and HLA in healthy donors. Across the whole study: About 179 million T cells yielded 117 million unique TCR beta sequences in earlier analysis.

Points from the study as a whole: A later analysis found TCR association rates differed by HLA locus, highest for DRB1 and lowest for HLA-C. With further analysis later on, most CMV-associated TCR beta chains appeared HLA-restricted. When analyzed later, a missense DCLRE1C variant was found to be linked to TCR beta V- and J-gene trimming.

The V gene's germline CDR1 is SQVTM and CDR2 ANQGSEA. The CDR3 runs 10 residues. V lost 7 bases and J lost 1, with 4 bases in between. Material for sequencing was PBMCs. The chain carries TRBV29-1 and TRBJ1-2, with D unresolved. The TCR comes from a woman under 30 in good health and CMV-seronegative. CDR3 DNA: TGCAGCGGAGATAACTATGGCTACACCTTC. The encoded protein is CSGDNYGYTF.